The 8 T cell receptor beta chains reported below all come from one sample, sequenced in a study of blood T cell repertoires in COVID-19. The protocol was immunoSEQ multiplex PCR, while the TCRdb copy is restricted to in-frame clones and leaves out a portion. This sample carries over 15,000 clones, approximately 86% of them seen once, and the ten largest clones take about 8.3%. The sample was peripheral blood. The source of these receptors is a human donor in a cohort sampled during active COVID-19. The donor label of this sample is uncertain.

V usage is TRBV5-1 and J usage is TRBJ1-5, with D maybe TRBD1 (5 bases). The germline V and J ends were trimmed by 1 base and 7 bases, with 9 bases remaining between them. The CDR3 runs 13 residues. The V gene's germline CDR1 is SGHRS and CDR2 YFSETQ. Here the CDR3 DNA reads TGCGCCAGCAGCTTGCAGGGAAACCAGCCCCAGCATTTT. It codes for CASSLQGNQPQHF. Full variable domain (rest looked up from reference TRBV5-1 and TRBJ1-5): KAGVTQTPRYLIKTRGQQVTLSCSPISGHRSVSWYQQTPGQGLQFLFEYFSETQRNKGNFPGRFSGRQFSNSRSEMNVSTLELGDSALYLCASSLQGNQPQHFGDGTRLSIL.

The rearrangement links TRBV25-1 to TRBJ1-1; D ambiguous. V lost 9 bases and J 7 bases, leaving 12 bases between the germline ends. The V gene's germline CDR1 is MGHDK and CDR2 SYGVNS. The CDR3 spans 11 residues. CDR3 loop: CASNRGFEAFF. In DNA form, the CDR3 reads TGTGCCAGTAATCGAGGGTTTGAAGCTTTCTTT.

This clone was recorded once. V is TRBV5-4 and J is TRBJ1-4; TRBD1 matches at 9 bases. V was pared by 3 bases and J by 6 bases, with 6 bases of the junction left unmatched. CDR3 size: 15 residues. The germline V gene has CDR1 SGHNT and CDR2 YYREEE (reference sequence). CDR3 nucleotide sequence: TGTGCCAGCAGCTCCCGGACAGGGGAGGATGAAAAACTGTTTTTT. Its translation: CASSSRTGEDEKLFF.

The V call is TRBV7-8, the J call TRBJ2-5; a possible D gene is TRBD2 (6 bases). The CDR3 is 14 residues long. Trimming left V 5 bases short and J 5 bases short, with 15 bases between. The germline gives CDR1 SGHVS, CDR2 FQNEAQ. The CDR3 sequence: CASSPRGFLETQYF. CDR3 bases: TGTGCCAGCAGCCCACGGGGGTTCTTGGAGACCCAGTACTTC.

The chain recombines TRBV6-5 with TRBJ2-3, with 7 positions matching TRBD1. This CDR3 has 15 residues. Germline CDR1 MNHEY, CDR2 SVGAGI. J gave up 6 bases and V 6 bases, and 12 bases lay outside the gene matches. CDR3 DNA: TGTGCCAGCAGCTCCGAGAACAGGGGTTATGATACGCAGTATTTT. It codes for CASSSENRGYDTQYF.

The sample holds a few counts of this clone. V usage is TRBV24-1 and J usage is TRBJ1-2, with 9 bases lining up with TRBD1. CDR1 KGHDR and CDR2 SFDVKD come from the germline V gene. CDR3 length: 14 amino acids. After removal of 10 bases from V and 5 bases from J, the junction contained 10 bases not matched to a gene. Written as DNA, the CDR3 is TGTGCCACGAGTCCCGGGACAGGGAATTATGGCTACACCTTC. It is translated as CATSPGTGNYGYTF.

The rearrangement links TRBV5-1 to TRBJ2-3; weak D call: TRBD2 (6 bases). Trimming stripped 0 bases from V and 6 bases from J, with 17 bases between. The CDR3 sequence is 16 residues long. The germline V gene encodes CDR1 SGHRS and CDR2 YFSETQ. CDR3: CASSLEGGGASDTQYF. CDR3 nucleotide sequence: TGCGCCAGCAGCTTGGAAGGTGGAGGGGCGTCCGATACGCAGTATTTT.

The chain links TRBV13 to TRBJ1-2, with TRBD1 identical over 9 bases. Per the germline V gene, CDR1 is PRHDT and CDR2 is FYEKMQ (reference sequence). CDR3 length: 13 residues. V shed 2 bases, J shed 7 bases, and the junction held 2 bases outside the gene matches. CDR3: CASSLRGQGGYTF. DNA for the CDR3: TGTGCCAGCAGCTTACGGGGACAGGGTGGCTACACCTTC.